The next 22 T cell receptor beta chains were all read from a single sample in a study of human T cells and chemical hapten exposure. TCRdb re-called the RACE reads with MiXCR, one entry per CDR3 protein. Of roughly 260,000 distinct CDR3 sequences detected, roughly 8.9% appear once; the ten largest clones hold 2% to 2.5%. Documented time point: pre-sensitization, week 0. Treatment denoted: therapeutic diphenylcyclopropenone sensitization with weekly scalp DPC. This specimen consisted of whole blood, obtained in connection with sensitization to the hapten diphenylcyclopropenone (DPC). These receptor sequences come from a woman between 40 and 50 years old with alopecia areata. Some clones in this sample may be carry-over from other donors' samples.

The chain is built from TRBV3-1 and TRBJ2-7, with 7 positions matching TRBD2. This CDR3 has 13 amino acids. The germline gives CDR1 LGHDT, CDR2 YNNKEL (reference sequence). Losses at the gene ends were 8 bases for V and 2 bases for J; bases not matched to a gene: 6. CDR3 sequence reads: CASLGGSTYEQYF. CDR3 bases: TGTGCCAGCTTAGGCGGGAGCACCTACGAGCAGTACTTC.

This clonotype was recorded many times. The chain recombines TRBV20-1 with TRBJ2-3, with 14 positions matching TRBD2. Germline V lookup: CDR1 DFQATT, CDR2 SNEGSKA (reference sequence). The CDR3 length is 15 residues. Trimming took 3 bases from V and 3 from J; bases not matched to a gene: 2. The CDR3 DNA reads TGCAGTGCTAGGGGACTAGCGGGAGCGACAGATACGCAGTATTTT. Its protein product is CSARGLAGATDTQYF.

This clonotype has a handful of counts. The J gene is TRBJ1-4, the V gene TRBV4-3; no clear D gene. Germline V gene lookup returns CDR1 LGHNA and CDR2 YSLEER. The ends were cut back, 6 bases at V and 0 bases at J, with 11 bases in the middle. The CDR3 contains 15 residues. This chain's CDR3 is CASRHRAATNEKLFF. CDR3 in DNA: TGCGCCAGCAGACACCGGGCAGCAACTAATGAAAAACTGTTTTTT.

This clonotype was counted only a few times. V gene TRBV24-1 combines with J gene TRBJ2-5; weak D call: TRBD2 (5 bases). Per germline, CDR1 KGHDR and CDR2 SFDVKD. The V gene lost 5 bases and the J gene lost 7 bases, with 10 bases spanning the gap. CDR3 length: 12 residues. For the CDR3, the DNA is TGTGCCACCAGTGCGGGATCGGGGACCCAGTACTTC. It translates to CATSAGSGTQYF.

The chain carries TRBV10-3 and TRBJ1-2; 10 bases fit TRBD1. Germline V gene lookup returns CDR1 ENHRY and CDR2 SYGVKD. V gave up 2 bases and J gave up 4 bases; unmatched junction bases: 10. This CDR3 has 17 residues. As DNA, the CDR3 is TGTGCCATCAGTGAGCCCCATAAGACAGGGGGCGGCTATGGCTACACCTTC. Translation: CAISEPHKTGGGYGYTF.

The chain employs TRBV18 and TRBJ2-1; 8 bases are shared with TRBD1. There are 16 residues in the CDR3. Per germline, CDR1 KGHSH and CDR2 LQKENI. The V segment lost 0 bases and the J segment 6 bases; nucleotides outside the gene matches: 7. Written as DNA, the CDR3 is TGTGCCAGCTCACCACCGGACAGGGTGTACGTCAATGAGCAGTTCTTC. Amino acid sequence: CASSPPDRVYVNEQFF.

This clonotype was counted a few times. The chain couples TRBV6-2 or TRBV6-3 to TRBJ2-3, with TRBD1 matching over 7 bases. The CDR3 extends over 15 amino acids. After removal of 5 bases from V and 5 bases from J, the junction contained 10 bases not matched to a gene. Germline loops: CDR1 MNHEY, CDR2 SVGEGT. The CDR3 protein is CASSHPRQGVDTQYF. CDR3 sequence (DNA): TGTGCCAGCAGTCACCCAAGACAGGGAGTAGATACGCAGTATTTT.

V and J are TRBV12-3 or TRBV12-4 and TRBJ2-2; the D is unclear. This CDR3 region has 13 residues. Trimming left V 5 bases short and J 6 bases short, with 10 bases between. The CDR3 region has the DNA TGTGCCAGCAGTCACACTAACCCCGGGGAGCTGTTTTTT. This sequence encodes CASSHTNPGELFF.

This clonotype has a handful of counts. The chain links TRBV7-9 to TRBJ2-2; 12 nucleotides agree with TRBD2. After removal of 4 bases from V and 7 bases from J, the junction contained 10 bases not matched to a gene. The CDR3 sequence is 17 residues long. Germline V gene data show CDR1 as SEHNR and CDR2 as FQNEAQ (reference sequence). The CDR3: CASSSSRLAGENGELFF. In DNA form, the CDR3 reads TGTGCCAGCAGCTCCTCCCGACTAGCGGGAGAAAACGGGGAGCTGTTTTTT.

The gene calls are TRBV7-2 and TRBJ2-3; TRBD2 matches at 11 bases. The junction had 4 bases not matched to a gene; V was cut back by 5 bases and J by 0 bases. The CDR3 extends over 16 amino acids. The germline V gene encodes CDR1 SGHTA and CDR2 FQGNSA. CDR3 loop: CASSMGLAVSTDTQYF. The DNA of the CDR3 is TGTGCCAGCAGCATGGGACTAGCGGTCAGCACAGATACGCAGTATTTT.

This chain uses TRBV19 with TRBJ1-4; the D gene is possibly TRBD1 (6 bases). CDR1 is LNHDA, CDR2 SQIVND, per germline (reference sequence). The CDR3 is 16 residues long. V was shortened by 5 bases and J by 2 bases, with 15 bases between the two germline ends. As DNA, the CDR3 is TGTGCCAGTAGTGAGCTAACAGGGCGGACTAATGAAAAACTGTTTTTT. It specifies CASSELTGRTNEKLFF.

Only a few counts were recorded for this clonotype. The chain uses TRBV2 and TRBJ2-5, with 13 bases lining up with TRBD2. V lost 3 bases to trimming and J lost 11 bases; unmatched junction nucleotides: 9. The CDR3 extends over 15 amino acids. The germline V gene has CDR1 SNHLY and CDR2 FYNNEI. This chain's CDR3 is CASSDRWTSGSAQYF. In DNA, the CDR3 is TGTGCCAGCAGTGACCGATGGACTAGCGGGAGTGCTCAGTACTTC. Combining the CDR3 with reference TRBV2 and TRBJ2-5 gives the whole variable domain EPEVTQTPSHQVTQMGQEVILRCVPISNHLYFYWYRQILGQKVEFLVSFYNNEISEKSEIFDDQFSVERPDGSNFTLKIRSTKLEDSAMYFCASSDRWTSGSAQYFGPGTRLLVL.

The rearrangement joins TRBV3-2 to TRBJ2-7; the table calls TRBD2, which could not be checked here. TRBV3-2 is a documented pseudogene. The CDR3 loop spans 15 amino acids. Written as DNA, the CDR3 is TGTGCCAGCAGCCCTCCGGGACTCCAAAGGCACGAGCAGTACTTC. This translates into CASSPPGLQRHEQYF.

The CDR3 sequence is CASGRSSGSRNEQFF. In DNA form, the CDR3 reads TGTGCCAGCGGTCGATCTAGCGGGAGTAGGAATGAGCAGTTCTTC. The chain couples TRBV2 to TRBJ2-1, with 10 bases lining up with TRBD2. Looked up from germline, CDR1 is SNHLY and CDR2 is FYNNEI. Germline trimming cut 8 bases from V and 7 bases from J; bases unmatched to any gene: 11. The CDR3 extends over 15 amino acids.

This clonotype was counted a few times. The chain links TRBV6-2 or TRBV6-3 to TRBJ1-1; the D is unclear. This CDR3 contains 12 residues. Trimming left V 6 bases short and J 0 bases short, with 5 bases between. Looked up from germline, CDR1 is MNHEY and CDR2 is SVGEGT. The CDR3 sequence is CASSHLNTEAFF. The CDR3, as DNA: TGTGCCAGCAGCCATTTGAACACTGAAGCTTTCTTT.

This clonotype was picked up many times. The chain employs TRBV12-3 or TRBV12-4 and TRBJ2-7; unclear D gene. CDR3 size: 12 residues. V gave up 6 bases and J gave up 3 bases, with 9 bases separating them. This CDR3 is CASSRVGYEQYF. CDR3 DNA sequence: TGTGCCAGCAGCCGTGTCGGCTACGAGCAGTACTTC.

This clonotype was seen ten or more times. CDR3 loop: CASSYPIRVAGTTSYEQYF. CDR3 bases: TGTGCCAGCAGTTACCCGATCAGGGTAGCCGGGACAACCTCCTACGAGCAGTACTTC. The V and J genes are TRBV6-2 or TRBV6-3 and TRBJ2-7, with D tentatively TRBD1 (6 bases). V was cut by 2 bases and J by 0 bases, with 23 bases left in between. The CDR3 spans 19 residues. CDR1 and CDR2 (germline): MNHEY, SVGEGT.

V gene TRBV30 combines with J gene TRBJ1-3, with D hard to call. With 4 bases removed from V and 0 bases from J, the gap between germline ends came to 4 bases. Germline assignment: CDR1 GTSNPN and CDR2 SVGIG (reference sequence). The CDR3 is 12 amino acids. Here the CDR3 reads CAWMSSGNTIYF. CDR3 coding DNA: TGTGCCTGGATGAGCTCTGGAAACACCATATATTTT. Using reference TRBV30 and TRBJ1-3 for the parts outside the CDR3, the full variable domain is SQTIHQWPATLVQPVGSPLSLECTVEGTSNPNLYWYRQAAGRGLQLLFYSVGIGQISSEVPQNLSASRPQDRQFILSSKKLLLSDSGFYLCAWMSSGNTIYFGEGSWLTVV.

The chain employs TRBV6-6 and TRBJ1-1; maybe TRBD1 (5 bases). V dropped 4 bases and J dropped 6 bases, with 9 bases sitting between them. Germline V gene lookup returns CDR1 MNHNY and CDR2 SVGAGI (reference sequence). This CDR3 has 12 residues. CDR3 coding DNA: TGTGCCAGCAGTTTGGGGCGGCCTGAAGCTTTCTTT. Translated: CASSLGRPEAFF.

Only one count was recorded for this clonotype. V is TRBV6-1 and J is TRBJ2-3, with D tentatively TRBD2 (5 bases). Looked up from germline, CDR1 is MNHNS and CDR2 is SASEGT. V was shortened by 4 bases and J by 4 bases, with 21 bases between the two germline ends. The CDR3 extends over 17 amino acids. CDR3 region: CASSASYSSAIPDTQYF. The CDR3 DNA follows: TGTGCCAGCAGTGCCTCTTATAGTAGCGCAATCCCAGATACGCAGTATTTT.

This clonotype came up a few times. The genes are TRBV28 and TRBJ2-1; the match to TRBD2 covers 10 bases. The CDR3 is made up of 14 amino acids. V was clipped by 9 bases and J by 4 bases; unmatched bases: 6. Per germline, CDR1 MDHEN and CDR2 SYDVKM. In DNA, the CDR3 is TGTGCCAGGAAGTGGACTAGCGGTTACAATGAGCAGTTCTTC. This encodes CARKWTSGYNEQFF.

This clonotype was recorded a few times. This chain joins TRBV6-5 and TRBJ2-7, with D perhaps TRBD1 (6 bases). Trimming cost V 8 bases and J 3 bases, with 20 bases left between them. The germline gives CDR1 MNHEY, CDR2 SVGAGI. This CDR3 is built from 15 residues. The CDR3: CASGSEAGVNYEQYF. In nucleotides, the CDR3 is TGTGCCAGCGGGTCAGAGGCAGGGGTGAACTACGAGCAGTACTTC.